The source of this T cell receptor (beta chain) is a study of blood T cells in healthy people across ages. Deletions cut 4 bases from V and 10 bases from J, with 15 bases between. The germline gives CDR1 SGHRS, CDR2 YFSETQ. The CDR3 length is 14 residues. The authors ran a second PCR of roughly 6 to 12 cycles using a sample-barcoded 5' primer and a J-beta primer mix. Each CDR3 protein is one row after TCRdb ran MiXCR on the 5' RACE reads. The sample has about 650,000 distinct CDR3 sequences, around 50% seen once; the top ten hold roughly 13%. This rearrangement joins TRBV5-1 to TRBJ1-6; D remains ambiguous. Sequencing was carried out using blood. The sequence was collected from a woman at least 80 years old in good health. In nucleotides, the CDR3 is TGCGCCAGCAGCCTTCGGGCAGGAGGCTCACCCCTCCACTTT. This translates into CASSLRAGGSPLHF.